This T cell receptor beta chain was observed in a study of CD8+ T cells in alopecia areata. cDNA serving as the sequencing template came from extracted, reverse transcribed RNA. Profiled with immunoSEQ multiplex PCR; TCRdb holds only in-frame clones, not every one. The sample consists of about 140,000 clones, 85% to 90% of them appearing once. This clone is a singleton in its sample. The V end lost 8 bases, the J end lost 0 bases, and 15 bases lay between the germline ends. The germline V gene has CDR1 SNHLY and CDR2 FYNNEI. The CDR3 runs to 15 residues. Regarding treatment: oral pan-JAK inhibitor, 5-10 mg twice daily. Alopecia areata patients gave lesional scalp punch biopsies and peripheral blood samples.

This chain connects TRBV2 to TRBJ2-3; unclear D gene. This TCR derives from a human donor with alopecia areata. The sequencing used CD8+ T cells sorted from blood, collected at week 4, from a patient treated with tofacitinib. Here the CDR3 DNA reads TGTGCCAGCTACCGGGTTGGGTCTAGCACAGATACGCAGTATTTT. Translated, it gives CASYRVGSSTDTQYF.